The 32 T cell receptor beta chains given below trace back to one sample, sequenced in a study of cytomegalovirus exposure and HLA in healthy donors. Primers for the PCR totalled 60 Vbeta and 13 Jbeta. TCRdb's table, derived via immunoSEQ multiplex PCR, lists solely in-frame clones and lacks some. The sample yields some 180,000 clones, roughly 70% seen once. The material sequenced was PBMCs. The receptors derive from a male donor in good health and CMV-seronegative.

The chain recombines TRBV5-8 with TRBJ2-7; D is undetermined. The CDR3 covers 13 residues. Germline CDR1 SGHTS, CDR2 YDEGEE. Trimming left V 4 bases short and J 4 bases short, with 12 bases between. The CDR3 loop reads CASSIDSLYEQYF. In DNA form, the CDR3 reads TGTGCCAGCAGCATCGACTCGTTATACGAGCAGTACTTC.

The chain couples TRBV11-2 to TRBJ2-1; 9 nucleotides align to TRBD2. The J segment lost 8 bases and the V segment lost 0 bases, leaving 2 bases of the junction unmatched. Germline CDR1 reads SGHAT; CDR2 reads FQNNGV. The CDR3 is 14 amino acids. The CDR3 DNA follows: TGTGCCAGCAGCTTAGAGCGGGGGGGCTATGAGCAGTTCTTC. Protein product: CASSLERGGYEQFF.

V usage is TRBV19 and J usage is TRBJ2-1; 7 nucleotides line up with TRBD2. CDR3 length equals 18 residues. Looked up from germline, CDR1 is LNHDA and CDR2 is SQIVND (reference sequence). V was clipped by 3 bases and J by 3 bases; unmatched bases: 14. Here the CDR3 DNA reads TGTGCCAGTAGTATTAAGCCGCCCGGACTAGTATTCTACAATGAGCAGTTCTTC. This encodes CASSIKPPGLVFYNEQFF.

As DNA, the CDR3 is TGTGCCAGCAGTTTAGACCTCGGGGCGGGGGAGGCCGGGGAGCTGTTTTTT. Its translation is CASSLDLGAGEAGELFF. V usage is TRBV28 and J usage is TRBJ2-2; 7 bases match TRBD2. V lost 2 bases to trimming and J lost 6 bases; unmatched junction nucleotides: 12. CDR1 MDHEN and CDR2 SYDVKM come from the germline V gene. This CDR3 contains 17 residues.

The sample holds a few counts of this clone. The chain uses TRBV10-3 and TRBJ2-1, with TRBD2 matching 8 bases. Trimming removed 3 bases from V and 10 bases from J; junction bases left unmatched: 5. CDR3 length: 13 residues. Germline CDR1 is ENHRY and CDR2 is SYGVKD. CDR3 in amino acids: CAISEGLAGEQFF. DNA for the CDR3: TGTGCCATCAGTGAAGGACTAGCAGGCGAGCAGTTCTTC.

Only a few counts were recorded for this clone. The chain combines TRBV4-1 with TRBJ2-3; TRBD2 matches at 12 bases. Germline V gene data show CDR1 as MGHRA and CDR2 as YSYEKL. The CDR3 runs to 18 residues. The ends lost 4 bases at V and 6 bases at J; junction bases unmatched: 14. DNA for the CDR3: TGCGCCAGCAGCCTCCGGGGGGCTAGCGGGGGGGCCCCCGATACGCAGTATTTT. It specifies CASSLRGASGGAPDTQYF.

The chain is built from TRBV4-1 and TRBJ1-5; no definite D call. Trimming stripped 0 bases from V and 6 bases from J, with 9 bases between. This CDR3 is 14 amino acids long. The germline V gene encodes CDR1 MGHRA and CDR2 YSYEKL. The DNA of the CDR3 is TGCGCCAGCAGCCAAGATCGGGTGGGTCAGCCCCAGCATTTT. Translating it yields CASSQDRVGQPQHF.

Notes on this clone: Its ends do not fully match the called genes, so a read error is possible. The chain combines TRBV29-1 with TRBJ2-7; 7 bases agree with TRBD2. CDR1 is SQVTM, CDR2 ANQGSEA, per germline. This CDR3 region has 15 residues. CDR3 DNA: TGCAGCGTTGAAGATGCACAAGGACTAGACTACGAACAGTACTTC. Amino acids: CSVEDAQGLDYEQYF.

The chain employs TRBV15 and TRBJ2-5; 12 nucleotides match TRBD2. The CDR3 consists of 15 residues. Germline V gives CDR1 LNHNV, CDR2 YYDKDF (reference sequence). V was clipped by 1 base and J by 5 bases; unmatched bases: 2. CDR3 bases: TGTGCCACCAGCAGAGGACTAGCGGGAGAGGAGACCCAGTACTTC. It translates to CATSRGLAGEETQYF.

The chain has TRBV19 and TRBJ1-5; tentative D call: TRBD1 (5 bases). V was cut by 4 bases and J by 0 bases, with 13 bases left in between. CDR3 length equals 16 residues. Per the germline V gene, CDR1 is LNHDA and CDR2 is SQIVND (reference sequence). CDR3 sequence reads: CASSTTDSYSNQPQHF. CDR3 DNA: TGTGCCAGTAGTACTACCGACAGCTATAGCAATCAGCCCCAGCATTTT.

The count of this clone is one. V is TRBV4-2 and J is TRBJ2-7; TRBD2 agrees at 8 bases. The CDR3 covers 15 residues. Germline V gene data show CDR1 as LGHNA and CDR2 as YNFKEQ. The V gene end was trimmed by 0 bases and the J gene end by 3 bases; junction bases not matched to a gene: 4. The CDR3 reads CASSQEGLAGYEQYF. The DNA of the CDR3 is TGTGCCAGCAGCCAAGAAGGGCTAGCGGGCTACGAGCAGTACTTC.

This clone was counted between two and nine times. The same CDR3 can be traced to other DNA sequences in this sample. J is TRBJ1-3 and V is TRBV30; D unresolved. This CDR3 contains 13 residues. Deletions cut 0 bases from V and 0 bases from J, with 3 bases between. CDR1 and CDR2 from the germline V gene are GTSNPN and SVGIG (reference sequence). CDR3 protein: CAWSVSSGNTIYF. The CDR3 bases are TGTGCCTGGAGTGTGAGCTCTGGAAACACCATATATTTT.

There are a few counts of this clone. The same CDR3 also results from other DNA sequences found in this sample. The chain has TRBV7-3 and TRBJ1-5, with D perhaps TRBD1 (5 bases). Germline CDR1 reads SGHTA; CDR2 reads FQGTGA. The V end lost 2 bases, the J end lost 4 bases, and 6 bases lay between the germline ends. This CDR3 contains 13 residues. The CDR3 region has the DNA TGTGCCAGCAGCTTAGACAGAAATCAGCCCCAGCATTTT. Translating gives CASSLDRNQPQHF. Combining the CDR3 with reference TRBV7-3 and TRBJ1-5 gives the whole variable domain GAGVSQTPSNKVTEKGKYVELRCDPISGHTALYWYRQSLGQGPEFLIYFQGTGAADDSGLPNDRFFAVRPEGSVSTLKIQRTERGDSAVYLCASSLDRNQPQHFGDGTRLSIL.

This chain joins TRBV27 and TRBJ2-3; D unclear. Deletions cut 5 bases from V and 2 bases from J, with 17 bases between. The CDR3 is 16 residues long. Germline CDR1 MNHEY, CDR2 SMNVEV (reference sequence). The DNA for the CDR3 is TGTGCCAGCAGTCCGCAGACACGCCAGCCCACAGATACGCAGTATTTT. Protein sequence: CASSPQTRQPTDTQYF.

The chain links TRBV7-9 to TRBJ1-5; D may be TRBD1 (5 bases). The V end lost 4 bases, the J end lost 9 bases, and 16 bases lay between the germline ends. CDR1 is SEHNR, CDR2 FQNEAQ, per germline (reference sequence). The CDR3 is 14 residues long. DNA for the CDR3: TGTGCCAGCAGCTCAAGCGGGGCTAAGGTGCCCCAGCATTTT. It codes for CASSSSGAKVPQHF.

This chain joins TRBV6-5 and TRBJ2-7, with D possibly TRBD2 on 6 matching bases. Germline loops: CDR1 MNHEY, CDR2 SVGAGI. The CDR3 covers 16 residues. V lost 0 bases to trimming and J lost 6 bases, with 18 bases between them. The CDR3 loop is CASSYSRAGGVGEQYF. CDR3 nucleotides: TGTGCCAGCAGTTACTCGAGGGCAGGCGGGGTCGGCGAGCAGTACTTC.

The V gene is TRBV6-1, the J gene TRBJ1-1; no reliable D call. This CDR3 is 16 amino acids long. Trimming pared 1 base from V and 0 bases from J, leaving 12 bases between. The V gene's germline CDR1 is MNHNS and CDR2 SASEGT. CDR3 in amino acids: CASSEGLQIMNTEAFF. CDR3 bases: TGTGCCAGCAGTGAAGGCCTACAGATCATGAACACTGAAGCTTTCTTT.

The V gene is TRBV27, the J gene TRBJ1-5, with D unclear. CDR1 and CDR2 from the germline V gene are MNHEY and SMNVEV (reference sequence). The V end lost 5 bases, the J end lost 1 base, and 9 bases lay between the germline ends. This CDR3 has 14 amino acids. The chain's CDR3 is CASSPDGSNQPQHF. The CDR3 DNA follows: TGTGCCAGCAGTCCCGACGGGAGCAATCAGCCCCAGCATTTT.

J is TRBJ2-3 and V is TRBV28; unclear D gene. Trimming removed 5 bases at V and 0 bases at J, with 9 bases between. Germline loops: CDR1 MDHEN, CDR2 SYDVKM. The CDR3 is 14 amino acids. Here the CDR3 DNA reads TGTGCCAGCAGTCAGGTTCCTAGCACAGATACGCAGTATTTT. Translated: CASSQVPSTDTQYF.

This clone has just a few counts. This sequence joins TRBV19 and TRBJ1-1; D uncertain. The CDR3 spans 13 residues. Trimming took 3 bases from V and 1 from J, leaving 6 bases between them. Germline CDR1 LNHDA, CDR2 SQIVND (reference sequence). The DNA for the CDR3 is TGTGCCAGTAGTATCTCAGGGAACACTGAAGCTTTCTTT. It specifies CASSISGNTEAFF.

The chain couples TRBV7-8 to TRBJ2-3, with TRBD1 matching over 8 bases. Germline CDR1 SGHVS, CDR2 FQNEAQ. V shed 8 bases and J 2 bases; nucleotides not matched to a gene: 6. This CDR3 has 14 residues. The CDR3 spells CASLSGQATDTQYF. The CDR3 nucleotides read TGTGCCAGCCTCTCGGGACAGGCCACAGATACGCAGTATTTT.

The rearrangement links TRBV9 to TRBJ1-1, with D possibly matching TRBD1 (6 bases). This CDR3 region has 14 residues. Trimming cost V 4 bases and J 1 base, with 11 bases left between them. Germline V gene data show CDR1 as SGDLS and CDR2 as YYNGEE. In DNA, the CDR3 is TGTGCCAGCAGCTTTGAAGGGGGGAACACTGAAGCTTTCTTT. This codes for CASSFEGGNTEAFF. Together with reference TRBV9 and TRBJ1-1, the CDR3 gives the full variable domain: DSGVTQTPKHLITATGQRVTLRCSPRSGDLSVYWYQQSLDQGLQFLIQYYNGEERAKGNILERFSAQQFPDLHSELNLSSLELGDSALYFCASSFEGGNTEAFFGQGTRLTVV.

The CDR3, as DNA: TGTGCCAGTAGCCCGAGACAGTCGATATATGGCTACACCTTC. It encodes CASSPRQSIYGYTF. The V and J genes are TRBV19 and TRBJ1-2; tentative D call: TRBD1 (5 bases). Trimming stripped 6 bases from V and 5 bases from J, with 16 bases between. This CDR3 region has 14 residues. The V gene's germline CDR1 is LNHDA and CDR2 SQIVND (reference sequence).

This chain joins TRBV4-3 and TRBJ2-1; 9 nucleotides agree with TRBD1. The CDR3 loop spans 16 amino acids. The germline V gene encodes CDR1 LGHNA and CDR2 YSLEER. Germline trimming cut 3 bases from V and 4 bases from J; bases unmatched to any gene: 7. CDR3 region: CASSQYEGQGYNEQFF. The DNA for the CDR3 is TGCGCCAGCAGCCAGTACGAGGGACAGGGATACAATGAGCAGTTCTTC.

The J gene is TRBJ1-5, the V gene TRBV7-9; 9 nucleotides agree with TRBD1. CDR1 and CDR2 from the germline V gene are SEHNR and FQNEAQ (reference sequence). The CDR3 contains 15 residues. V lost 5 bases and J lost 2; bases outside the gene matches: 4. DNA of the CDR3: TGTGCCAGCAGCCAGGGACAGGGTGGCAATCAGCCCCAGCATTTT. It is translated as CASSQGQGGNQPQHF.

About this clone: The same CDR3 arises from other DNA sequences in this sample as well. V gene TRBV27 combines with J gene TRBJ1-1; no clear D gene. This CDR3 spans 15 amino acids. The germline V gene encodes CDR1 MNHEY and CDR2 SMNVEV (reference sequence). Trimming left V 0 bases short and J 1 base short, with 9 bases between. CDR3 region: CASSLSPRGNTEAFF. The CDR3 coding sequence is TGTGCCAGCAGTTTATCCCCCCGGGGGAACACTGAAGCTTTCTTT.

The V gene is TRBV2, the J gene TRBJ1-1; D gene ambiguous. V was trimmed by 5 bases and J by 3 bases, leaving 10 bases between them. CDR3 length equals 13 residues. Germline V gene data show CDR1 as SNHLY and CDR2 as FYNNEI. CDR3 sequence reads: CASSSLIYTEAFF. CDR3 bases: TGTGCCAGCAGTAGCCTAATTTACACTGAAGCTTTCTTT.

The chain recombines TRBV5-1 with TRBJ2-1, with TRBD1 matching 7 bases. CDR1 is SGHRS and CDR2 is YFSETQ in the germline V gene. Unmatched junction bases numbered 15, after V lost 5 bases and J lost 4 bases. This CDR3 has 17 residues. DNA of the CDR3: TGCGCCAGCAGACCCGGCCCTCGGGACAGCGGTTACAATGAGCAGTTCTTC. It codes for CASRPGPRDSGYNEQFF.

The chain is built from TRBV4-1 and TRBJ1-5, with a weak D call TRBD1 (5 bases). The CDR3 has 15 amino acids. The ends were cut back, 4 bases at V and 10 bases at J, with 20 bases in the middle. CDR1 is MGHRA and CDR2 is YSYEKL in the germline V gene. The CDR3 loop reads CASSLSGTPGGPQHF. CDR3 DNA sequence: TGCGCCAGCAGCCTCTCCGGGACCCCGGGAGGCCCCCAGCATTTT.

V usage is TRBV7-9 and J usage is TRBJ1-1, with D hard to call. Germline V gives CDR1 SEHNR, CDR2 FQNEAQ (reference sequence). The CDR3 totals 16 residues. V lost 1 base and J 1 base, leaving 13 bases between the germline ends. CDR3 region: CASSLGALGGNTEAFF. The CDR3 DNA is TGTGCCAGCAGCTTAGGGGCGTTGGGAGGGAACACTGAAGCTTTCTTT.

Only one count was recorded for this clone. Other DNA sequences in this specimen translate into the identical CDR3. The rearrangement links TRBV28 to TRBJ1-3; D remains unclear. Germline loops: CDR1 MDHEN, CDR2 SYDVKM. The CDR3 covers 11 residues. Trimming removed 5 bases at V and 4 bases at J, with 3 bases between. The CDR3 sequence: CASSLGNTIYF. CDR3 in DNA: TGTGCCAGCAGTCTAGGAAACACCATATATTTT.

This clone was detected once. This chain joins TRBV5-1 and TRBJ2-7, with 11 bases identical to TRBD1. Trimming took 2 bases from V and 6 from J; bases not matched to a gene: 7. This CDR3 region has 15 residues. In germline, CDR1 is SGHRS, CDR2 YFSETQ. The CDR3 nucleotides are TGCGCCAGCAGCTTACCAACCGGGACAGGGGGCGAGCAGTACTTC. Its translation is CASSLPTGTGGEQYF.